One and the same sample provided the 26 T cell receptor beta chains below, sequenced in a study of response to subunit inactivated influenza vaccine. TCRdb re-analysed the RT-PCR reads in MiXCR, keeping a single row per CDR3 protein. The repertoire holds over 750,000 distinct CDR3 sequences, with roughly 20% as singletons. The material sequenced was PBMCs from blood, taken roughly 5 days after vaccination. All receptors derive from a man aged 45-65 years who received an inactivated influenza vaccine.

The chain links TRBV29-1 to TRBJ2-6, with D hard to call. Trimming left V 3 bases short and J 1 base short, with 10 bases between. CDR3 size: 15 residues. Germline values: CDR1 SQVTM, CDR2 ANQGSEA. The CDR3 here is CSVDVGLSGANVLTF. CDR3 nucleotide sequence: TGCAGCGTTGATGTAGGGTTATCTGGGGCCAACGTCCTGACTTTC.

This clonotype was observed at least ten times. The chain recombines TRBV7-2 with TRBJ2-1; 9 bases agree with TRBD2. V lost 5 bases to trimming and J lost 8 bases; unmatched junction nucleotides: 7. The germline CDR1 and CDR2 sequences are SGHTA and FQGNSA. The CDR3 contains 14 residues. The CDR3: CASSRTTSGYEQFF. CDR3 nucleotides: TGTGCCAGCAGCCGGACGACTAGCGGTTATGAGCAGTTCTTC.

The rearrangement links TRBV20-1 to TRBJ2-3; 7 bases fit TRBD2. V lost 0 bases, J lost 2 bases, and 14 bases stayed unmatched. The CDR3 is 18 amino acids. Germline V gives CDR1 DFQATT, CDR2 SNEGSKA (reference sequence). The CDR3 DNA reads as TGCAGTGCTAGAGATATAAGGGCCAGCGGGGTCTACACAGATACGCAGTATTTT. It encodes CSARDIRASGVYTDTQYF.

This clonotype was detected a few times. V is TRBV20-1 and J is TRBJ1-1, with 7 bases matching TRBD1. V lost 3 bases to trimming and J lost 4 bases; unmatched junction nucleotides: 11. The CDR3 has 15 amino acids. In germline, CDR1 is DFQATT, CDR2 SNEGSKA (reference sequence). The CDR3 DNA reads TGCAGTGCTAGTGGAGGGGGCCAGATGGGCACTGAAGCTTTCTTT. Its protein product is CSASGGGQMGTEAFF.

CDR3 nucleotide sequence: TGTGCCAGCAGCTTTAACACGTTGCCGCAAGAGACCCAGTACTTC. Translated: CASSFNTLPQETQYF. The V call is TRBV11-2, the J call TRBJ2-5; D gene ambiguous. Trimming removed 3 bases at V and 2 bases at J, with 13 bases between. Germline CDR1 reads SGHAT; CDR2 reads FQNNGV. The CDR3 totals 15 residues. The full variable domain, in which reference TRBV11-2 and TRBJ2-5 provide the parts outside the CDR3, is EAGVAQSPRYKIIEKRQSVAFWCNPISGHATLYWYQQILGQGPKLLIQFQNNGVVDDSQLPKDRFSAERLKGVDSTLKIQPAKLEDSAVYLCASSFNTLPQETQYFGPGTRLLVL.

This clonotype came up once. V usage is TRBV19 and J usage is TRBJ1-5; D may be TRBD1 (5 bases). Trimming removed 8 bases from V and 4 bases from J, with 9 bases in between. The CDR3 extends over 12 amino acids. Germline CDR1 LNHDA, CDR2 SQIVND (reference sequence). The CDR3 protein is CASGQGNQPQHF. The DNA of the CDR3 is TGTGCCAGTGGTCAGGGAAATCAGCCCCAGCATTTT.

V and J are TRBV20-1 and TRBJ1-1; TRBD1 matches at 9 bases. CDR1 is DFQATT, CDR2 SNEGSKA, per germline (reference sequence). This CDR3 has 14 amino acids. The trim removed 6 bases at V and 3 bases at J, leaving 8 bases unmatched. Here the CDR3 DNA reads TGCAGTGCAGAACAGGGGGCTCAGTACACTGAAGCTTTCTTT. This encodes CSAEQGAQYTEAFF.

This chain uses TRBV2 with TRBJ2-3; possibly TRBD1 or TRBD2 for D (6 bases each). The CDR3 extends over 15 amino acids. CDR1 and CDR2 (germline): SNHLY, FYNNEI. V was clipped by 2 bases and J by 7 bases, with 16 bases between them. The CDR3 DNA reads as TGTGCCAGCAGTGAACGGGGGCAGAAGACCAATACGCAGTATTTT. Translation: CASSERGQKTNTQYF.

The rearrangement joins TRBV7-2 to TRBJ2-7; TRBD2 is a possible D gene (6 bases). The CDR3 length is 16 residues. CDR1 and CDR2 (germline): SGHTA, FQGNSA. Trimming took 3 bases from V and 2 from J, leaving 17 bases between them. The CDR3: CASSFGTAHFPYEQYF. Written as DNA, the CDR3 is TGTGCCAGCAGCTTTGGGACTGCCCATTTTCCCTACGAGCAGTACTTC. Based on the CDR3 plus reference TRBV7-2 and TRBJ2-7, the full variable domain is GAGVSQSPSNKVTEKGKDVELRCDPISGHTALYWYRQSLGQGLEFLIYFQGNSAPDKSGLPSDRFSAERTGGSVSTLTIQRTQQEDSAVYLCASSFGTAHFPYEQYFGPGTRLTVT.

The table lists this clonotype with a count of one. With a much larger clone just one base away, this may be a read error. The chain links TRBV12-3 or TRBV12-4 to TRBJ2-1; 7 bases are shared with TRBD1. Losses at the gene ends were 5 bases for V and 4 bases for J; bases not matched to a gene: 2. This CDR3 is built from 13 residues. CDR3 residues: CASSQGQYNEQFF. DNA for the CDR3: TGTGCCAGCAGTCAGGGACAGTACAATGAGCAGTTCTTC.

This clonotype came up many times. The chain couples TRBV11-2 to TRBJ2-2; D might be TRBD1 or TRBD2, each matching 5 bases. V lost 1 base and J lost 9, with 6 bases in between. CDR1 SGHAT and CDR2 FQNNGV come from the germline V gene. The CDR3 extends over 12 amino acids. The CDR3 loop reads CASSLGGRELFF. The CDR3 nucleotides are TGTGCCAGCAGCTTAGGGGGACGGGAGCTGTTTTTT.

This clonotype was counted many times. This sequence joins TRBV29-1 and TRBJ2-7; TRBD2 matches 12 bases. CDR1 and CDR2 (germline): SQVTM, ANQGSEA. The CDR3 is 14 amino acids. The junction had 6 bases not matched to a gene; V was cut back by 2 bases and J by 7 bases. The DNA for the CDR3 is TGCAGCGTTGAATACCTAGCGGGAGGGCGGGAGCAGTACTTC. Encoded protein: CSVEYLAGGREQYF.

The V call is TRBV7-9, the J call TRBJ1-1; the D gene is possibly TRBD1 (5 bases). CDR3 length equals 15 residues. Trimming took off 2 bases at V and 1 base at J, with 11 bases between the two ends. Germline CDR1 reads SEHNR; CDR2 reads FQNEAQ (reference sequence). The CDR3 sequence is CASSLRAGTNTEAFF. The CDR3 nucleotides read TGTGCCAGCAGCTTACGGGCCGGGACGAACACTGAAGCTTTCTTT.

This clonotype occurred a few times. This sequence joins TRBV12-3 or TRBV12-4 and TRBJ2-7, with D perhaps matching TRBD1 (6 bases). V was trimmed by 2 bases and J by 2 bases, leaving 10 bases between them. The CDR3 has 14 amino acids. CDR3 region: CASSLMDSTYEQYF. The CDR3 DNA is TGTGCCAGCAGTTTAATGGACAGCACCTACGAGCAGTACTTC.

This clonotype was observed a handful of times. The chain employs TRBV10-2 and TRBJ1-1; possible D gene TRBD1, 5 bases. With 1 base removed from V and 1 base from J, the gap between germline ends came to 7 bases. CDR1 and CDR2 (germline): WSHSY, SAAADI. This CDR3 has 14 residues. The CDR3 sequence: CASSEFQGNTEAFF. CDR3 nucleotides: TGCGCCAGCAGTGAGTTTCAGGGGAACACTGAAGCTTTCTTT.

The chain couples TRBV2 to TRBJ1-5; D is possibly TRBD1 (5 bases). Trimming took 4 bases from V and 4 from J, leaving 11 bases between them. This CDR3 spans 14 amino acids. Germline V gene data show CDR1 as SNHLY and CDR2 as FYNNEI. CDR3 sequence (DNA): TGTGCCAGCAGTGCAGGGAACCCAAATCAGCCCCAGCATTTT. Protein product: CASSAGNPNQPQHF.

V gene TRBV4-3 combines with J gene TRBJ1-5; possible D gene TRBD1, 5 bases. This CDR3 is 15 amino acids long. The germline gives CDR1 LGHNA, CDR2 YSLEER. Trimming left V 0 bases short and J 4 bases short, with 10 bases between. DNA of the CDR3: TGCGCCAGCAGCCAAGATCTGACAGTAAATCAGCCCCAGCATTTT. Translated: CASSQDLTVNQPQHF.

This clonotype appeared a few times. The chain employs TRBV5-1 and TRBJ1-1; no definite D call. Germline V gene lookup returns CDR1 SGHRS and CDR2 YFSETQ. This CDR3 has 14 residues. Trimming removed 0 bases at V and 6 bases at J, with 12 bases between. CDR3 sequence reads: CASSLGSNSPEAFF. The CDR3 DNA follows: TGCGCCAGCAGCTTGGGCTCAAATTCCCCTGAAGCTTTCTTT.

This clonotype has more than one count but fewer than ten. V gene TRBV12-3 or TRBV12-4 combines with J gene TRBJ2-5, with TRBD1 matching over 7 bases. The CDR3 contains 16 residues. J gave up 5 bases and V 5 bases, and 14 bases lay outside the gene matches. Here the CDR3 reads CASSKSGTELRETQYF. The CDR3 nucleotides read TGTGCCAGCAGTAAATCCGGGACAGAACTTCGGGAGACCCAGTACTTC.

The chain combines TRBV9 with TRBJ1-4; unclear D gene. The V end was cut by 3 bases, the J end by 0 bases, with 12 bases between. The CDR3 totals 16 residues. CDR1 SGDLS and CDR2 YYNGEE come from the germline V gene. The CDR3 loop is CASSAHDTSTNEKLFF. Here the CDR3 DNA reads TGTGCCAGCAGCGCCCATGACACCTCAACTAATGAAAAACTGTTTTTT.

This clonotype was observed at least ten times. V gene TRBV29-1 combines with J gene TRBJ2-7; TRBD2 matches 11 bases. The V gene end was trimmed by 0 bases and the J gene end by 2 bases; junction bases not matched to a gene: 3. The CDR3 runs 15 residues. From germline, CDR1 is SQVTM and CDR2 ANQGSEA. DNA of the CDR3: TGCAGCGTTGAAGAGTTACTAGCGGGGGCCTACGAGCAGTACTTC. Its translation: CSVEELLAGAYEQYF.

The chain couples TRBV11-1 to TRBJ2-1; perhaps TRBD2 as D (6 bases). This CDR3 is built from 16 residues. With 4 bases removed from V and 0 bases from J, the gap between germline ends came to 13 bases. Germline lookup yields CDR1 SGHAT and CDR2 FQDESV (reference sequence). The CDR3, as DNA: TGTGCCAGCAGCTCCCCGGGACTCAGCTCCTACAATGAGCAGTTCTTC. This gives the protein CASSSPGLSSYNEQFF.

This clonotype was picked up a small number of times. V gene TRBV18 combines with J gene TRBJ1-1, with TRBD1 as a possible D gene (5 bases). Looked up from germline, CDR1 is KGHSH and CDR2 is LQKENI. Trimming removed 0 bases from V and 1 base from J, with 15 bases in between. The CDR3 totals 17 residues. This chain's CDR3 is CASSPPILAGANTEAFF. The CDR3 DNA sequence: TGTGCCAGCTCACCACCAATTTTGGCCGGGGCGAACACTGAAGCTTTCTTT.

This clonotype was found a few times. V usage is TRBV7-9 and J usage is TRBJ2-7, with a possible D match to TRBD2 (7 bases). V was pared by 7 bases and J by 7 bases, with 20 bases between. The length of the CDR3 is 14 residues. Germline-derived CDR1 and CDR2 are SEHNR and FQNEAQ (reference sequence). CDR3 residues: CASKLGGGSEEQYF. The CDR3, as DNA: TGTGCCAGCAAGCTAGGGGGAGGGTCGGAAGAGCAGTACTTC.

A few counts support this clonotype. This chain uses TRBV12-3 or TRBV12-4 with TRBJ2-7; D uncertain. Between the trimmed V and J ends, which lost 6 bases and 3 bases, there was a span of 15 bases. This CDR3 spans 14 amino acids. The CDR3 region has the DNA TGTGCCAGCAGCCCCTCCCATGCAGGCTACGAGCAGTACTTC. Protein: CASSPSHAGYEQYF.

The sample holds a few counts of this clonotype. DNA of the CDR3: TGTGCCAGCTCGACCGGAACAGGGGGCACCGGGGAGCTGTTTTTT. Residues: CASSTGTGGTGELFF. This chain joins TRBV18 and TRBJ2-2, with 8 bases matching TRBD1. The length of the CDR3 is 15 residues. Germline V gene lookup returns CDR1 KGHSH and CDR2 LQKENI. Germline trimming cut 6 bases from V and 4 bases from J; bases unmatched to any gene: 7.